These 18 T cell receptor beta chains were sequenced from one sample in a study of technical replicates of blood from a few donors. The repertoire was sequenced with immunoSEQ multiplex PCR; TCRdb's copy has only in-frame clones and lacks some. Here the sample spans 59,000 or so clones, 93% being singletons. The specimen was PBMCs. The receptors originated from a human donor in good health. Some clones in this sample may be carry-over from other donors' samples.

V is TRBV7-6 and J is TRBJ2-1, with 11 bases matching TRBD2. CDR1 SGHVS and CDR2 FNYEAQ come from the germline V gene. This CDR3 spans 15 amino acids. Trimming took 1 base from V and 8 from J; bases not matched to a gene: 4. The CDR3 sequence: CASSLVYSGRDEQFF. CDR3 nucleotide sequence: TGTGCCAGCAGCTTAGTGTATAGCGGGAGGGATGAGCAGTTCTTC.

CDR3 residues: CASSLLGLAASTDTQYF. The CDR3 DNA follows: TGTGCCAGCAGCTTATTGGGACTAGCGGCTAGCACAGATACGCAGTATTTT. V and J are TRBV7-2 and TRBJ2-3; 11 bases are a match to TRBD2. Germline CDR1 and CDR2: SGHTA and FQGNSA. The CDR3 length is 17 residues. V dropped 2 bases and J dropped 0; count of bases not matched to a gene: 4. The variable domain in full, completed from reference TRBV7-2 and TRBJ2-3, reads GAGVSQSPSNKVTEKGKDVELRCDPISGHTALYWYRQSLGQGLEFLIYFQGNSAPDKSGLPSDRFSAERTGGSVSTLTIQRTQQEDSAVYLCASSLLGLAASTDTQYFGPGTRLTVL.

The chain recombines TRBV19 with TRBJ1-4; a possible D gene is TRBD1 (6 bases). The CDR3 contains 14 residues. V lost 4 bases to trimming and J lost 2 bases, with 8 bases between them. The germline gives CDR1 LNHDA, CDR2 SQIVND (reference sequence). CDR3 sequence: CASSTGQTNEKLFF. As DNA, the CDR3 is TGTGCCAGTAGTACCGGACAGACTAATGAAAAACTGTTTTTT. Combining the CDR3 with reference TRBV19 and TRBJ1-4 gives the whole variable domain DGGITQSPKYLFRKEGQNVTLSCEQNLNHDAMYWYRQDPGQGLRLIYYSQIVNDFQKGDIAEGYSVSREKKESFPLTVTSAQKNPTAFYLCASSTGQTNEKLFFGSGTQLSVL.

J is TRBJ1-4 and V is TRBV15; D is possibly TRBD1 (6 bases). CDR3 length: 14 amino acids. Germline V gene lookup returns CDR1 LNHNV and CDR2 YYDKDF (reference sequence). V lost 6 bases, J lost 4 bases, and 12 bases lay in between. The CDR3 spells CATRADSLNEKLFF. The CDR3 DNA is TGTGCCACCAGGGCGGACAGCCTTAATGAAAAACTGTTTTTT.

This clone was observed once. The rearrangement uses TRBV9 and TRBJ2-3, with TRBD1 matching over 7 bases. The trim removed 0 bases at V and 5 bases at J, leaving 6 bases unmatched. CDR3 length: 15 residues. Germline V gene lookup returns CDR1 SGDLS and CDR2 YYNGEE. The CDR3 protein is CASSVAPGGIDTQYF. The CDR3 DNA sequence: TGTGCCAGCAGCGTAGCACCAGGGGGTATAGATACGCAGTATTTT.

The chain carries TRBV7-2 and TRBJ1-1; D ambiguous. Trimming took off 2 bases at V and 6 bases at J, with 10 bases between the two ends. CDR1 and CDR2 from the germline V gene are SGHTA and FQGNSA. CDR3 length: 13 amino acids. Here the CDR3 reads CASSLRRQAEAFF. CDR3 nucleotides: TGTGCCAGCAGCTTAAGGCGTCAGGCTGAAGCTTTCTTT.

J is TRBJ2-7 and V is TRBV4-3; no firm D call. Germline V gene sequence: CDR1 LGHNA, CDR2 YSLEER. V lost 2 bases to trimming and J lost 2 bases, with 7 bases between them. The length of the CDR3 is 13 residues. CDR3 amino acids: CASSQSLTYEQYF. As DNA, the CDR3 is TGCGCCAGCAGCCAATCCCTAACCTACGAGCAGTACTTC.

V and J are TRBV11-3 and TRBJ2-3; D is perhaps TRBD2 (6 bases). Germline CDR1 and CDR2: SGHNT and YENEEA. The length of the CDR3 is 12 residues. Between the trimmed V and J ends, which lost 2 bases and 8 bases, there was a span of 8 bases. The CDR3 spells CASSLRGGTQYF. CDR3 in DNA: TGTGCCAGCAGCTTAAGGGGAGGTACGCAGTATTTT.

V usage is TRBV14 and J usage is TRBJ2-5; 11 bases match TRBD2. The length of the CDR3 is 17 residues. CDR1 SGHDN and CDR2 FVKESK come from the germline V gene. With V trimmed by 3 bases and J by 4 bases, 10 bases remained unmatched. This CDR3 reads CASSQLSGLAGGETQYF. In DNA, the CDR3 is TGTGCCAGCAGCCAGCTCTCGGGGCTAGCGGGAGGAGAGACCCAGTACTTC. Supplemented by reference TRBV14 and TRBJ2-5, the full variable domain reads EAGVTQFPSHSVIEKGQTVTLRCDPISGHDNLYWYRRVMGKEIKFLLHFVKESKQDESGMPNNRFLAERTGGTYSTLKVQPAELEDSGVYFCASSQLSGLAGGETQYFGPGTRLLVL.

The CDR3 spells CASGDGQGSRSWFGYTF. CDR3 coding DNA: TGCGCCAGCGGGGACGGACAGGGTAGTCGAAGTTGGTTTGGCTACACCTTC. The chain has TRBV10-1 and TRBJ1-2, with TRBD1 identical over 8 bases. With 8 bases clipped from V and 7 bases from J, the junction kept 21 bases outside the gene matches. Per the germline V gene, CDR1 is WNHNN and CDR2 is SYGVQD (reference sequence). The CDR3 is 17 amino acids.

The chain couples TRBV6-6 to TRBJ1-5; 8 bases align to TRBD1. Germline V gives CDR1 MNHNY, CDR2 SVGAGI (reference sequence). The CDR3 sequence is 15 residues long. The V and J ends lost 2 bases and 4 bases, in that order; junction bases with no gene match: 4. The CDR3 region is CASSYLDRVNQPQHF. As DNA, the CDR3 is TGTGCCAGCAGTTACCTGGACAGGGTTAATCAGCCCCAGCATTTT.

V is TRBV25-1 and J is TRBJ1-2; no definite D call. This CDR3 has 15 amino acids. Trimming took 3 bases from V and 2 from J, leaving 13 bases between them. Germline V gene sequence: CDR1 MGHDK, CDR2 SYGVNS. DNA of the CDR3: TGTGCCAGCAGTGATTCCAGAGGCGGAAACTATGGCTACACCTTC. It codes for CASSDSRGGNYGYTF.

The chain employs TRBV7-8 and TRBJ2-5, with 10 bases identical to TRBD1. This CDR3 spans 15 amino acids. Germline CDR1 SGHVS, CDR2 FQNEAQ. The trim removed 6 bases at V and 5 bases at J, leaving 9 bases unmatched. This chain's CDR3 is CASSPGTGDLETQYF. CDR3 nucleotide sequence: TGTGCCAGCAGTCCCGGGACAGGGGATTTGGAGACCCAGTACTTC.

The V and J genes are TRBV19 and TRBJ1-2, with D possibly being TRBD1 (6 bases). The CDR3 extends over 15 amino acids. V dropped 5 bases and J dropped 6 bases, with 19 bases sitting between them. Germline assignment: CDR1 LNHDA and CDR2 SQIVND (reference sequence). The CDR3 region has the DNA TGTGCCAGTAGTGCCCTACAGGGCAGAATGGATGGCTACACCTTC. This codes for CASSALQGRMDGYTF.

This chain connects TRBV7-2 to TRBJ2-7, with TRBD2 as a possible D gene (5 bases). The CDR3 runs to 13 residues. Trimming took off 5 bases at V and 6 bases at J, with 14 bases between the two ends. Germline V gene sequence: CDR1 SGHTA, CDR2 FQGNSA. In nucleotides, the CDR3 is TGTGCCAGCAGCCGGGAACCCCATCTCGAGCAGTACTTC. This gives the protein CASSREPHLEQYF.

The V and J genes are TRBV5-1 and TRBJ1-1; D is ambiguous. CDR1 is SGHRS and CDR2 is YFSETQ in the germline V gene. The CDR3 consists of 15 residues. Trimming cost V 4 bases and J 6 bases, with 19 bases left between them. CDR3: CASSRGGLTLAEAFF. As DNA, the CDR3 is TGCGCCAGCAGCCGGGGAGGACTCACCCTGGCTGAAGCTTTCTTT.

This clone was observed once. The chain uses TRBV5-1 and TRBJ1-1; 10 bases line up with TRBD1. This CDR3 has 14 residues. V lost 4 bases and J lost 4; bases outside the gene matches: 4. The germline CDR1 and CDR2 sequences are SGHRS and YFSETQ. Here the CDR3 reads CASSATGGSTEAFF. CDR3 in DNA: TGCGCCAGCAGCGCGACAGGGGGCTCCACTGAAGCTTTCTTT.

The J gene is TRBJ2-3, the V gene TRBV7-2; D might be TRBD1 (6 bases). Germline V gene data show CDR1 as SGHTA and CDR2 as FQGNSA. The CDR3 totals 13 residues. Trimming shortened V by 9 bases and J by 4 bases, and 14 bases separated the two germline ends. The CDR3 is CASRNSGADTQYF. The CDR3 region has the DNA TGTGCCAGTAGGAACTCAGGGGCAGATACGCAGTATTTT.